This TCR beta chain was sequenced during a study of blood T cell repertoires in COVID-19. This clone appeared once. Clones were read by immunoSEQ multiplex PCR, and TCRdb kept only the in-frame ones, dropping some. The sample includes over 200,000 clones, 85% to 90% of them seen just once. Per the germline V gene, CDR1 is LNHDA and CDR2 is SQIVND (reference sequence). V lost 5 bases and J lost 1, with 12 bases in between. CDR3 length: 15 residues. The rearrangement links TRBV19 to TRBJ1-3; D remains ambiguous. The source of this sequence is a man in his thirties or forties with COVID-19, enrolled during active disease. The source material was peripheral blood. CDR3 sequence: CASSSGTGSGNTIYF. CDR3 sequence (DNA): TGTGCCAGTAGTTCGGGTACCGGATCTGGAAACACCATATATTTT.